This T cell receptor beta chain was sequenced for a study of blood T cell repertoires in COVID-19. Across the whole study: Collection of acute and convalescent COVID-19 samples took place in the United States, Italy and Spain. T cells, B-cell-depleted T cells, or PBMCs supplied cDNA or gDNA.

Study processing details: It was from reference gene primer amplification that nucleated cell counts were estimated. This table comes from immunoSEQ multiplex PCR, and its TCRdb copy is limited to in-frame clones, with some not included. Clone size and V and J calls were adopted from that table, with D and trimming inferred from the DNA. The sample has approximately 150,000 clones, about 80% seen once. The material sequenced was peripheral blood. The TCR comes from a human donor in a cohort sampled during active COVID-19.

This CDR3 is CASSQTDRLLQHF. The DNA for the CDR3 is TGTGCCAGCAGCCAAACCGACAGGCTACTCCAGCATTTT. The chain carries TRBV4-2 and TRBJ1-5; a possible D gene is TRBD1 (6 bases). This CDR3 has 13 amino acids. With 2 bases removed from V and 12 bases from J, the gap between germline ends came to 14 bases. Germline V gene lookup returns CDR1 LGHNA and CDR2 YNFKEQ.